This T cell receptor (beta chain) was recorded in a study of T-cell memory formation after mild COVID-19 (dated by TCRdb to the early 2020s). Background on the whole study: TCR sequence clusters from the two donors were largely donor specific. The cohort was made up of two young adult volunteers, one female and one male, who were previously healthy. T-cell clones expanding and contracting after mild COVID-19 in two donors were tracked by longitudinal TCRalpha and TCRbeta repertoire sequencing.

Sequencing used an Illumina NovaSeq 6000. cDNA libraries for TCRalpha and TCRbeta were prepared by 5'RACE using constant-segment primers, with sample barcodes and unique molecular identifiers added. Trizol reagent was used to extract RNA from every sample. The libraries were amplified in two PCR steps, and the second step added a second sample barcode and Illumina TruSeq adapters. The libraries were sequenced on an Illumina NovaSeq using 2 x 150 bp paired-end reads. Per the authors' processing: Demultiplexing of reads and collapsing into UMI-guided consensus sequences were performed with migec v1.2.7. Using mixcr v2.1.11, the UMI consensuses were aligned to TRA and TRB V and J templates and assembled into clonotypes. A clonotype was counted as expanded or contracted only if both edgeR and NoisET called the change significant, with noise models trained on biological replicates. For edgeR calls, a false discovery rate-adjusted p below 0.01 and a log2 fold-change threshold of 1 were applied. As an exploratory analysis of dynamics, PCA with hierarchical clustering was applied to max-normalized trajectories of the 1000 most abundant clonotypes. Separately sequenced CD4+ and CD8+ repertoires were used to assign a CD4 or CD8 phenotype to each responding clone. The public reads were quality trimmed at Q25 with fastp and then assembled into clones with MiXCR by TCRdb, keeping productive beta chains. All rows with the same CDR3 protein become a single entry with the most common DNA and genes. These V and J calls derive from TCRdb rather than the authors' analysis. This sample has a few hundred thousand distinct CDR3 sequences in its table, and 14% of those were observed once. Jointly, the top ten make up over 20% of the sample.

The paper as a whole reports these results and caveats: SARS-CoV-2 specificity of the second-wave clones peaking on day 37 was not confirmed. Only a couple of mild cases were covered by the study, and larger cohorts that include severe cases with pre-infection samples were considered necessary. Some responding clones were detected in pre-infection memory, which suggested that pre-existing cross-reactive memory T cells had joined the SARS-CoV-2 response. Contracting CD4+ clones turned up mainly in the CM and EM memory subsets, whereas EMRA was where CD8+ clones were enriched. From day 15 to 85, contracting clones showed balanced CD4/CD8 phenotypes, whereas a second wave of clones that expanded from day 15 to 37 leaned towards CD4+.

This clonotype has only a few counts. Its target antigen remains unknown. Base-call qualities are not available, and no considerably larger clone is one nucleotide away. Ficoll-Paque density gradient centrifugation was the method used to isolate PBMCs. The CDR1 and CDR2 encoded by the germline V gene are SGHRS and YFSETQ. The junction shows trimming of 5 bases on V and 7 bases on J, plus 16 bases between the germline ends. The CDR3 runs 13 residues from the cysteine to the phenylalanine. Just CDR3 DNA is preserved here, 39 bases in frame from base 1. In this chain, TRBV5-1 is recombined with TRBJ2-7; D gene: possibly TRBD2, on 7 matching bases. Input material: PBMCs or a T cell subset sorted from them (not recorded which). The sequence came from a man aged 18 to 30 who had mild COVID-19 (a few samples of this study predate the infection). The sample titles of this study are shuffled in the database, so cell type and time point are left out; the donor was told from shared clones. The CDR3 region: CASRAGASREQYF. The nucleotide sequence is given as TGCGCCAGCAGGGCGGGGGCATCGAGGGAGCAGTACTTC.